This entry describes one T cell receptor beta chain. Its antigen is unknown. In germline, CDR1 is SEHNR, CDR2 FQNEAQ (reference sequence). V shed 5 bases, J shed 5 bases, and the junction held 15 bases outside the gene matches. The CDR3 consists of 16 residues. This sample was taken from a study of OX40 agonist ivuxolimab in advanced cancers. Study at large: Hepatocellular carcinoma, melanoma, renal cell or head and neck cancer affected the dose-escalation patients. Of mixed ages from 23 to 79 and averaging approximately 60 years, the group was roughly 85% male.

Here immunoSEQ multiplex PCR was the method, and the copy in TCRdb shows in-frame clones only, minus some. This sample has roughly 23,000 clones; around four fifths occur once, and the top ten carry over 11%. Whole-study findings and limits: The CD4+ and CD8+ T cells in the blood had expanded clonally by week 6 at 0.1 to 3.0 mg/kg.

The rearrangement joins TRBV7-9 to TRBJ2-7; TRBD1 agrees at 7 bases. Sequenced here: CD4+ or CD8+ T cells sorted from blood, sampled in a trial of the OX40 agonist ivuxolimab. The TCR was taken from an adult with an advanced solid tumor such as melanoma, head and neck, liver or kidney cancer. The CDR3 is CASSLLRDRTTDEQYF. CDR3 nucleotide sequence: TGTGCCAGCAGCCTACTCCGGGACAGAACTACGGACGAGCAGTACTTC.